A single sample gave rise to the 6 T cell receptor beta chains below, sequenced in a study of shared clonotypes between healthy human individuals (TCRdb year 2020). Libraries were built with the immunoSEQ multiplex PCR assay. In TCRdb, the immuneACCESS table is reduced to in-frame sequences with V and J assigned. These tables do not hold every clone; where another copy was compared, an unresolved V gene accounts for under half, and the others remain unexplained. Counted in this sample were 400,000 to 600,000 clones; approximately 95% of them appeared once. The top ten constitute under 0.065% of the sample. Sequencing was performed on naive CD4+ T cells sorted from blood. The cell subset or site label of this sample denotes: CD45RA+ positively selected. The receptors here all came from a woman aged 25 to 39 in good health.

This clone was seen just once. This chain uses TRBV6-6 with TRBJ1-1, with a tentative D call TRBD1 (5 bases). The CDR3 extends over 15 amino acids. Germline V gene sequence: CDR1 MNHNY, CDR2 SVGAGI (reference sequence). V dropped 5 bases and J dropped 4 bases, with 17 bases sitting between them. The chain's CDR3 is CASSPVRGRGTEAFF. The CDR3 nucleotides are TGTGCCAGCAGTCCCGTCCGGGGCCGCGGCACTGAAGCTTTCTTT.

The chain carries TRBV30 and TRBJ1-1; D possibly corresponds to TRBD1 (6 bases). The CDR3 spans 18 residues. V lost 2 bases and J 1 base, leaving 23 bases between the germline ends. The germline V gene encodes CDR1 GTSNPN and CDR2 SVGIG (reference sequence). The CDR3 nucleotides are TGTGCCTGGAGTCGTAATCGGGGGGCAGGAGGATGGAACACTGAAGCTTTCTTT. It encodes CAWSRNRGAGGWNTEAFF.

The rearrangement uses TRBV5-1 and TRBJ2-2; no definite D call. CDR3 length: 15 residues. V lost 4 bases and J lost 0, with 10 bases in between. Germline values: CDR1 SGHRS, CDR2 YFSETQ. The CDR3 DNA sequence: TGCGCCAGCAGCATAGACGGTTCGAACACCGGGGAGCTGTTTTTT. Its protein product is CASSIDGSNTGELFF.

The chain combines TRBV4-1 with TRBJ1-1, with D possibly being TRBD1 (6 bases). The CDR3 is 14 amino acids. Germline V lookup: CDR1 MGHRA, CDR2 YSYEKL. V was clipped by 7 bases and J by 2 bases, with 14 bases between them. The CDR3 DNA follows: TGCGCCAGCAAGCAGACAGGTGGAAACACTGAAGCTTTCTTT. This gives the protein CASKQTGGNTEAFF.

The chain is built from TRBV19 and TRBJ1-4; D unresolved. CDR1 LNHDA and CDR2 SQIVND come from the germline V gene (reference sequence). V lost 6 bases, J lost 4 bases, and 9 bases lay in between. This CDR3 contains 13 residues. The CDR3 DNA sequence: TGTGCCAGTAGCCCCAACCTTAATGAAAAACTGTTTTTT. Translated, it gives CASSPNLNEKLFF.

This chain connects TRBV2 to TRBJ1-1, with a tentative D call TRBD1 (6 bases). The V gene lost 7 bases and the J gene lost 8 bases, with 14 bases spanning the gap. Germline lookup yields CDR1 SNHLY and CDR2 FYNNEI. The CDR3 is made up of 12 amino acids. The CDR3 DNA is TGTGCCAGCAAGAGTACAACAGGGGAAGCTTTCTTT. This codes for CASKSTTGEAFF.